These T cell receptor beta chains were read from a single sample in a study of blood T cell repertoires in COVID-19. Assay: immunoSEQ multiplex PCR; the TCRdb copy retains only in-frame clones and omits some. The table has 180,000 or so clones, 89% seen once. Sequenced material: PBMCs or T cells enriched from blood (not recorded which). The receptors were gathered from a woman aged 40-49 years with acute COVID-19. The CDR3 runs from the conserved cysteine through the conserved F or W. The order of the fields is clone size, V gene, D gene, J gene, CDR3 protein, CDR3 DNA. The D gene is left open where the match is weak. Size values are once, few and many counts, or a class for expanded clones, and some rows have none.

clone size: .; V gene: TRBV9; D gene: TRBD2; J gene: TRBJ2-5; CDR3 protein: CASSVGTSGGETQYF; CDR3 DNA: TGTGCCAGCAGCGTTGGGACTAGCGGGGGGGAGACCCAGTACTTC
clone size: .; V gene: TRBV10-2; D gene: .; J gene: TRBJ2-7; CDR3 protein: CASSDLEIPYEQYF; CDR3 DNA: TGCGCCAGCAGTGATCTAGAAATACCCTACGAGCAGTACTTC
clone size: .; V gene: TRBV20-1; D gene: .; J gene: TRBJ1-1; CDR3 protein: CSARVNTEAFF; CDR3 DNA: TGCAGTGCTAGAGTAAACACTGAAGCTTTCTTT
clone size: once; V gene: TRBV27; D gene: .; J gene: TRBJ1-6; CDR3 protein: CASSASGGSVRYSPLHF; CDR3 DNA: TGTGCCAGCAGTGCATCCGGCGGGTCCGTAAGATACTCACCCCTCCACTTT
clone size: .; V gene: TRBV3-1/TRBV3-2; D gene: .; J gene: TRBJ1-1; CDR3 protein: CASSQHSGKAFF; CDR3 DNA: TGTGCCAGCAGCCAGCATTCGGGGAAAGCTTTCTTT
clone size: .; V gene: TRBV7-9; D gene: TRBD1; J gene: TRBJ2-1; CDR3 protein: CASSYGQDYNEQFF; CDR3 DNA: TGTGCCAGCAGCTACGGACAGGACTACAATGAGCAGTTCTTC
clone size: .; V gene: TRBV2; D gene: TRBD1; J gene: TRBJ2-2; CDR3 protein: CASRDRGNTGELFF; CDR3 DNA: TGTGCCAGTCGAGACAGGGGAAACACCGGGGAGCTGTTTTTT
clone size: .; V gene: TRBV11-3; D gene: TRBD1; J gene: TRBJ2-3; CDR3 protein: CASSLEGGGLHTQYF; CDR3 DNA: TGTGCCAGCAGCTTAGAAGGGGGCGGCTTACATACGCAGTATTTT
clone size: .; V gene: TRBV6-1; D gene: .; J gene: TRBJ1-5; CDR3 protein: CASSDGISNQPQHF; CDR3 DNA: TGTGCCAGCAGTGACGGGATTAGCAATCAGCCCCAGCATTTT
clone size: .; V gene: TRBV28; D gene: TRBD1; J gene: TRBJ1-1; CDR3 protein: CASSPDRVHTEAFF; CDR3 DNA: TGTGCCAGCAGTCCTGACAGGGTGCACACTGAAGCTTTCTTT
clone size: .; V gene: TRBV30; D gene: .; J gene: TRBJ1-5; CDR3 protein: CAWSVLGGGIQPQHF; CDR3 DNA: TGTGCCTGGAGTGTACTTGGGGGCGGAATTCAGCCCCAGCATTTT
clone size: few; V gene: TRBV5-1; D gene: TRBD1; J gene: TRBJ1-1; CDR3 protein: CASSIAGQKNTEAFF; CDR3 DNA: TGCGCCAGCAGCATCGCGGGACAGAAGAACACTGAAGCTTTCTTT
clone size: .; V gene: TRBV7-9; D gene: .; J gene: TRBJ1-1; CDR3 protein: CASSLAEGSAFF; CDR3 DNA: TGTGCCAGCAGCTTGGCAGAGGGTTCAGCTTTCTTT
clone size: .; V gene: TRBV30; D gene: .; J gene: TRBJ1-4; CDR3 protein: CAWSVDDPDGWTNEKLFF; CDR3 DNA: TGTGCCTGGAGTGTAGACGACCCAGACGGGTGGACTAATGAAAAACTGTTTTTT
clone size: once; V gene: TRBV3-1/TRBV3-2; D gene: TRBD2; J gene: TRBJ2-7; CDR3 protein: CASSQGGLARSYEQYF; CDR3 DNA: TGTGCCAGCAGCCAAGGGGGACTAGCTAGGTCCTACGAGCAGTACTTC
clone size: .; V gene: TRBV7-9; D gene: TRBD1; J gene: TRBJ2-1; CDR3 protein: CASSLEGGTGYNEQFF; CDR3 DNA: TGTGCCAGCAGCTTAGAGGGGGGGACAGGGTACAATGAGCAGTTCTTC
clone size: .; V gene: TRBV7-3; D gene: TRBD2; J gene: TRBJ2-1; CDR3 protein: CASSQRGDPYNEQFF; CDR3 DNA: TGTGCCAGCAGCCAGCGGGGGGACCCCTACAATGAGCAGTTCTTC